The 3 T cell receptor beta chains below all came from one sample that was sequenced in a study of shared clonotypes between healthy human individuals. The data were produced by immunoSEQ multiplex PCR, yet TCRdb's version contains in-frame clones alone and is incomplete. The table has over a million clones, around 78% seen once. The sample comprised memory CD4+ T cells from PBMCs. Subset defined: CD45RA-negative fraction. All receptors come from a man aged 18 to 29 in good health. Some clones in this sample may be carry-over from other donors' samples.

On this clone itself: Distinct nucleotide sequences in the sample also encode this CDR3. The V gene is TRBV30, the J gene TRBJ1-4; weak D call: TRBD1 (5 bases). The CDR3 covers 13 residues. Trimming took off 5 bases at V and 5 bases at J, with 12 bases between the two ends. Germline CDR1 and CDR2: GTSNPN and SVGIG (reference sequence). The CDR3 spells CAWGRDGNEKLFF. Written as DNA, the CDR3 is TGTGCCTGGGGCCGGGACGGGAATGAAAAACTGTTTTTT.

This chain connects TRBV28 to TRBJ2-1; D is tentatively TRBD1 or TRBD2 (6 bases each). The length of the CDR3 is 16 residues. Germline loops: CDR1 MDHEN, CDR2 SYDVKM. V lost 7 bases to trimming and J lost 4 bases, with 20 bases between them. The CDR3 spells CASTSVGGLGYNEQFF. CDR3 sequence (DNA): TGTGCCAGCACCTCAGTAGGGGGACTCGGGTACAATGAGCAGTTCTTC.

The chain employs TRBV25-1 and TRBJ1-2; D remains ambiguous. Germline V gene lookup returns CDR1 MGHDK and CDR2 SYGVNS. Between the trimmed V and J ends, which lost 8 bases and 0 bases, there was a span of 13 bases. The CDR3 loop spans 14 amino acids. CDR3 sequence: CASAHPSANYGYTF. Here the CDR3 DNA reads TGTGCCAGCGCTCATCCGTCAGCTAACTATGGCTACACCTTC.